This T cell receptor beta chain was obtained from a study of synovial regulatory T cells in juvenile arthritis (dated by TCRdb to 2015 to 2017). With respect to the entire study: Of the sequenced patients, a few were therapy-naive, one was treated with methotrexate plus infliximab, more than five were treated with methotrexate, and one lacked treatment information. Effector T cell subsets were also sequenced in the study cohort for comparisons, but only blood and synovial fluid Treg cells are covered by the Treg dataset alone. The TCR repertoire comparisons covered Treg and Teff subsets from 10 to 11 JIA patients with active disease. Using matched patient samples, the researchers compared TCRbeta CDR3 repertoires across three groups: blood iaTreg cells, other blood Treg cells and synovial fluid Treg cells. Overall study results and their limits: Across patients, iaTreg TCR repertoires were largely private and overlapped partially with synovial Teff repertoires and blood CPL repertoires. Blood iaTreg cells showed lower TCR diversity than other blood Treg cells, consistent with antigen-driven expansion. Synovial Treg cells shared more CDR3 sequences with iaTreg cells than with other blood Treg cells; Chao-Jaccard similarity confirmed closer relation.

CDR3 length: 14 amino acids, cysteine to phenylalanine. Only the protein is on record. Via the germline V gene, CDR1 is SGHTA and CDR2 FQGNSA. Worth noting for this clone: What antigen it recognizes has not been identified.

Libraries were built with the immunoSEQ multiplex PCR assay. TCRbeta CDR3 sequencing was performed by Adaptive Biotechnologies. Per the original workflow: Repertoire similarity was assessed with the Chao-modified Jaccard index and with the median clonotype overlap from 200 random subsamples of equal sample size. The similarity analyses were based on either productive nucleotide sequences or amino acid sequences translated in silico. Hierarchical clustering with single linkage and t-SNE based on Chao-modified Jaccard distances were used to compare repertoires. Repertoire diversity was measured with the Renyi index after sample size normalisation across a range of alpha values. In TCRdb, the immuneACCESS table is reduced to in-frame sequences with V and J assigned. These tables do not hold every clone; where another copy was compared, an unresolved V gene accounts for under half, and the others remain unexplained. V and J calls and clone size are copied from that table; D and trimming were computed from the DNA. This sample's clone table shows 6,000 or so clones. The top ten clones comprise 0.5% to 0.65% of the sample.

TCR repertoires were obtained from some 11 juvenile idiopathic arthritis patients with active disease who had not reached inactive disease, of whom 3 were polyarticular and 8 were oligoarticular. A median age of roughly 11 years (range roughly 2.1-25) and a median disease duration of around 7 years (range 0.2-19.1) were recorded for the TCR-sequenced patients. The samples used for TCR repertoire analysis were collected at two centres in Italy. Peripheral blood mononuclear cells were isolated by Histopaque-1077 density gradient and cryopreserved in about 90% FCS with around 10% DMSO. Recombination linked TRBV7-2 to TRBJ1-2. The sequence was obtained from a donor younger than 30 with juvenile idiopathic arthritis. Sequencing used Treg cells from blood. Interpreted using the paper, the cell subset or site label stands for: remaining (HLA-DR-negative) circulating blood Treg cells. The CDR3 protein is CASSLVGGNYGYTF.